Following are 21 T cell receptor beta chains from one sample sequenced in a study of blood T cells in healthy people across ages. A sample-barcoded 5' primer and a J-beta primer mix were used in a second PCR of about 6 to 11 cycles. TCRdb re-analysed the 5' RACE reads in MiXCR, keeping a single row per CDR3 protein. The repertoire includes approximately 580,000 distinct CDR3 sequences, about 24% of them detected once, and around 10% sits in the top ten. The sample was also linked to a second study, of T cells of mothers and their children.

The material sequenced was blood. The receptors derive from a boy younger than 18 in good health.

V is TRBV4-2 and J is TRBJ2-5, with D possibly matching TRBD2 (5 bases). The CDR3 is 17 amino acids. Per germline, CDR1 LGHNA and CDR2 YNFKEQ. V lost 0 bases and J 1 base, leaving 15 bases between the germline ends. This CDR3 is CASSQDGSGRFQETQYF. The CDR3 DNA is TGTGCCAGCAGCCAAGATGGCAGCGGCCGATTCCAAGAGACCCAGTACTTC.

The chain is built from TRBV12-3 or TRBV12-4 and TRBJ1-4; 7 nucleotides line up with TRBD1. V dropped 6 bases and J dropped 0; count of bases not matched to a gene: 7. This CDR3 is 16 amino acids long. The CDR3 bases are TGTGCCAGCAGCTGGGACAGTTTTGCAACTAATGAAAAACTGTTTTTT. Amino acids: CASSWDSFATNEKLFF.

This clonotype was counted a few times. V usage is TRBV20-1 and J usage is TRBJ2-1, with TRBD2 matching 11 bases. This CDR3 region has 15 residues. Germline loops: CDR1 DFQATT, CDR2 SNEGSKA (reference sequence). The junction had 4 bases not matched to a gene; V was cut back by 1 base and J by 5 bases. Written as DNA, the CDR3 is TGCAGTGCTAGAGGGGGACTAGCGGAGAACAATGAGCAGTTCTTC. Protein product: CSARGGLAENNEQFF.

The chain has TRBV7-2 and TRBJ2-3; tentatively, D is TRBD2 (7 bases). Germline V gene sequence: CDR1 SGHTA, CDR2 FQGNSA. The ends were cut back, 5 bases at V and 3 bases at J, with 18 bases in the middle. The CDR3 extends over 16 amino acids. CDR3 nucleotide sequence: TGTGCCAGCAGCCCTGTGCGGGGGCGGGAAACAGATACGCAGTATTTT. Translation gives CASSPVRGRETDTQYF.

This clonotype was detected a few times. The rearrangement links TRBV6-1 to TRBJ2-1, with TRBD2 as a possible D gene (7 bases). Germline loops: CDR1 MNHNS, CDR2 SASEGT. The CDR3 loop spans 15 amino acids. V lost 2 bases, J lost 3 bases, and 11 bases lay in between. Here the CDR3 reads CASSERGGDYNEQFF. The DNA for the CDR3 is TGTGCCAGCAGTGAAAGGGGGGGGGACTACAATGAGCAGTTCTTC.

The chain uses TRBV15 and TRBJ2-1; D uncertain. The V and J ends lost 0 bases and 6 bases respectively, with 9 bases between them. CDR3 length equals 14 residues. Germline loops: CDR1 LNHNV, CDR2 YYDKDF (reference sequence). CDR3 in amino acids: CATSRDLNLNEQFF. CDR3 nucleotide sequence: TGTGCCACCAGCAGAGATCTCAACCTCAATGAGCAGTTCTTC.

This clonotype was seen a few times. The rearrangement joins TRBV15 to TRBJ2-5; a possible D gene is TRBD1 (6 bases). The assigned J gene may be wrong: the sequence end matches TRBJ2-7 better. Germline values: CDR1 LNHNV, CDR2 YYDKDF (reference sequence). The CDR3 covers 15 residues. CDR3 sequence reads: CATSGDRDIGYEQYF. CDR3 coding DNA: TGTGCCACCAGTGGGGACCGGGACATAGGCTACGAGCAGTACTTC.

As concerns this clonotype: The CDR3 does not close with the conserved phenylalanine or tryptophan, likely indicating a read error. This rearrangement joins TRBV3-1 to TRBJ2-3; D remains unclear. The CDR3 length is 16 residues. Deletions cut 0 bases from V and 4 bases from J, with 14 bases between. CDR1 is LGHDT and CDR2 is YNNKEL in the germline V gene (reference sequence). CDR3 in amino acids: CASSQDSPTIADTQYI. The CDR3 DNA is TGTGCCAGCAGCCAAGACTCACCCACAATAGCAGATACGCAGTATATT.

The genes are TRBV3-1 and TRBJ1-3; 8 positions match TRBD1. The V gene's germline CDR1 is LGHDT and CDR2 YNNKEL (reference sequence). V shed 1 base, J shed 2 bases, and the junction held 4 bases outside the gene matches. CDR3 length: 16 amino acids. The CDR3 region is CASSQVGQGAGNTIYF. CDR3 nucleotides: TGTGCCAGCAGCCAAGTTGGACAGGGAGCTGGAAACACCATATATTTT.

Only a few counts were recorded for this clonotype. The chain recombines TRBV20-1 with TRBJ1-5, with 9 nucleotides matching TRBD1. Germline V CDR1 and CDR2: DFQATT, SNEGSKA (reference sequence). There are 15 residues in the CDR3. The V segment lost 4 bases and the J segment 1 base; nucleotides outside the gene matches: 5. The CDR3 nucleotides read TGCAGTGCTAAACAGGGGGCGCGGAGCAATCAGCCCCAGCATTTT. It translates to CSAKQGARSNQPQHF.

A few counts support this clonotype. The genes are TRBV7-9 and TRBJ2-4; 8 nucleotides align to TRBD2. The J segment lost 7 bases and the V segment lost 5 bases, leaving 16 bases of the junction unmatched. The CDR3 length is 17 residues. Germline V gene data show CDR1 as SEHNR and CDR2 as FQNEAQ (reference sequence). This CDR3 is CASSPGGAAAFRNIQYF. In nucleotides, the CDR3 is TGTGCCAGCAGCCCGGGGGGGGCGGCAGCCTTTAGGAACATTCAGTACTTC.

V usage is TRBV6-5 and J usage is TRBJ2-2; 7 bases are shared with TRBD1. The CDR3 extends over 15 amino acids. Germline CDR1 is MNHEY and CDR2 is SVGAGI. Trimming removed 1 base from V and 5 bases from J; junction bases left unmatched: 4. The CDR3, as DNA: TGTGCCAGCAGTTACTTACAGGGGTGGACCGGGGAGCTGTTTTTT. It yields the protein CASSYLQGWTGELFF.

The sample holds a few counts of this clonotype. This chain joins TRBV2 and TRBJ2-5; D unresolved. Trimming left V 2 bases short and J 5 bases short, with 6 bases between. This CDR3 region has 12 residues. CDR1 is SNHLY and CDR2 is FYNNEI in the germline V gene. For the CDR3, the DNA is TGTGCCAGCAGTGAAACCAGGGAGACCCAGTACTTC. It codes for CASSETRETQYF.

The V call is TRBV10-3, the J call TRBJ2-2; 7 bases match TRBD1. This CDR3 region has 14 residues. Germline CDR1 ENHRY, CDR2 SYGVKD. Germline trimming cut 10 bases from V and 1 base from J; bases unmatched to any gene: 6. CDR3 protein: CASRQGWNTGELFF. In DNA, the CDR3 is TGTGCCAGTCGACAGGGTTGGAACACCGGGGAGCTGTTTTTT.

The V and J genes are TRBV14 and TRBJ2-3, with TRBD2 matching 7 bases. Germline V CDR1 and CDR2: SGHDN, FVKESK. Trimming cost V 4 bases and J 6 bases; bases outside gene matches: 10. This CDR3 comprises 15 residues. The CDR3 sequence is CASSLRGGNLDTQYF. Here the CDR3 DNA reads TGTGCCAGCAGCCTACGGGGAGGGAACCTGGATACGCAGTATTTT. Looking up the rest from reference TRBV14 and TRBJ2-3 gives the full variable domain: EAGVTQFPSHSVIEKGQTVTLRCDPISGHDNLYWYRRVMGKEIKFLLHFVKESKQDESGMPNNRFLAERTGGTYSTLKVQPAELEDSGVYFCASSLRGGNLDTQYFGPGTRLTVL.

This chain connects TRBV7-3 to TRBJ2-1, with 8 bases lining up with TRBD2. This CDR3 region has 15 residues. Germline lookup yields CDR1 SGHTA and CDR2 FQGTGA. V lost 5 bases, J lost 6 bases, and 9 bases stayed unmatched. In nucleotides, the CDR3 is TGTGCCAGCAGCGCTCCGGGGACTAGTGGCAATGAGCAGTTCTTC. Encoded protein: CASSAPGTSGNEQFF.

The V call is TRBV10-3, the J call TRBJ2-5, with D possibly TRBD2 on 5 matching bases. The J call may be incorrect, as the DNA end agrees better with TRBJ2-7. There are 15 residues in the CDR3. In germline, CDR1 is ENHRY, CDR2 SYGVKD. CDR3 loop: CAISRAEGVTYEQYF. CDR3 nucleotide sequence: TGTGCCATCTCGAGGGCCGAGGGAGTAACCTACGAGCAGTACTTC.

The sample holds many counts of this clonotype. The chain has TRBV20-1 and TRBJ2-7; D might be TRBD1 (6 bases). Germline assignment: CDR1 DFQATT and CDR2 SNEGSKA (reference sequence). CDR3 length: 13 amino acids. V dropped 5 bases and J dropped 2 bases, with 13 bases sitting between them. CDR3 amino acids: CSAENRDTYEQYF. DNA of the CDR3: TGCAGTGCTGAAAACCGGGACACCTACGAGCAGTACTTC.

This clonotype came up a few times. CDR3 in amino acids: CASSQTWEAQYF. For the CDR3, the DNA is TGTGCCAGCAGCCAAACATGGGAGGCCCAGTACTTC. The genes are TRBV3-1 and TRBJ2-4, with a possible D match to TRBD2 (6 bases). The CDR3 length is 12 residues. Germline V gives CDR1 LGHDT, CDR2 YNNKEL (reference sequence). V was shortened by 2 bases and J by 13 bases, with 12 bases between the two germline ends.

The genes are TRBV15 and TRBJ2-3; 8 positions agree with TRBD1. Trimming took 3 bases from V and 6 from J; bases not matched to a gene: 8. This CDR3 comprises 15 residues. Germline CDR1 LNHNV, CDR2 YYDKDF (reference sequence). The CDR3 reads CATSRVGQGKDTQYF. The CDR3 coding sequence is TGTGCCACCAGCAGGGTCGGACAGGGCAAGGATACGCAGTATTTT.

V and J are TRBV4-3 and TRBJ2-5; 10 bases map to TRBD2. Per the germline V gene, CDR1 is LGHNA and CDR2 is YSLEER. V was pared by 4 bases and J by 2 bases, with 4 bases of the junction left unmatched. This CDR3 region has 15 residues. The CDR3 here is CASSPGLAPQETQYF. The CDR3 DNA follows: TGCGCCAGCAGCCCGGGACTAGCGCCACAAGAGACCCAGTACTTC.